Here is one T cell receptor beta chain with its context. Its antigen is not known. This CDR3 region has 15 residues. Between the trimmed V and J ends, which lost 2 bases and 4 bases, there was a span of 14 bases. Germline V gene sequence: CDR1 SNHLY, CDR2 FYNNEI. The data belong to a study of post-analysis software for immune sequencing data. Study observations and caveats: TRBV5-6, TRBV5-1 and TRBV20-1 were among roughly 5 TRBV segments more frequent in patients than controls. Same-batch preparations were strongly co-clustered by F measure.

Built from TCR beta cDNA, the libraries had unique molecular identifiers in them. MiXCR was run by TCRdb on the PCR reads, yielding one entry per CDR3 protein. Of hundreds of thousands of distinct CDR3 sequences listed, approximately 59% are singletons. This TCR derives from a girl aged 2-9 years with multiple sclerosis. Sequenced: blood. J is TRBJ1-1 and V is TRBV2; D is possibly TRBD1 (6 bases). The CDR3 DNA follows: TGTGCCAGCAGTGAAACCCACACAGGGTCCACTGAAGCTTTCTTT. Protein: CASSETHTGSTEAFF. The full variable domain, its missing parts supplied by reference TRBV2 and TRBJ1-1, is EPEVTQTPSHQVTQMGQEVILRCVPISNHLYFYWYRQILGQKVEFLVSFYNNEISEKSEIFDDQFSVERPDGSNFTLKIRSTKLEDSAMYFCASSETHTGSTEAFFGQGTRLTVV.